The present entry profiles one TCR beta chain with its context. These data belong to a study of shared T cell receptors in the human thymus. The CDR3 spans 16 residues. Germline CDR1 SGHAT, CDR2 FQDESV (reference sequence). V shed 3 bases and J shed 0 bases, with 14 bases lying between them. Clones were sequenced by immunoSEQ multiplex PCR, and TCRdb holds only the in-frame ones, with some missing. The sample yields some 700,000 clones, roughly 90% seen once. These sequences were also reported in another study, on human thymus T cells.

This chain connects TRBV11-1 to TRBJ1-2; D might be TRBD1 (5 bases). The sample comprised thymocytes. This sequence was found in a boy in the first two years of life with a congenital heart defect. The CDR3 region is CASSFSGGKANYGYTF. CDR3 DNA: TGTGCCAGCAGCTTCTCGGGGGGGAAAGCTAACTATGGCTACACCTTC.